This TCR beta chain was identified in a study of patients and donors after allogeneic stem cell transplantation. J lost 4 bases, V lost 6 bases, and 6 bases had no gene match. Germline V CDR1 and CDR2: KGHSH, LQKENI. The CDR3 consists of 13 residues. This clonotype was counted between two and nine times. TCRdb analysed the RT-PCR reads with MiXCR anew, one entry per CDR3 protein. The sample records fewer than 200,000 distinct CDR3 sequences, approximately 28% being singletons. Material: blood, either unsorted or a sorted T cell fraction (not recorded which). This chain connects TRBV18 to TRBJ2-7; 7 bases line up with TRBD1. The TCR was taken from a human donor who was either an allogeneic HSCT recipient or a stem cell or donor lymphocyte infusion donor (not recorded which). It is not recorded whose cells these are; they may come from a transplant donor. This CDR3 is CASSPTGIYEQYF. The DNA for the CDR3 is TGTGCCAGCTCTCCGACAGGGATTTACGAGCAGTACTTC.